The clone carrying this TCR beta chain was found a few times. All donors qualified as healthy HIV-negative adults and had experienced no recent acute infections or vaccinations. The record originates from a study of shared clonotypes between healthy human individuals. Study overall: With ages of 18 to 49, the donors were two women and a few men.

Method: immunoSEQ multiplex PCR; TCRdb's copy keeps in-frame clones and lacks some. Among fewer than 650,000 clones listed, roughly four fifths were seen once. The length of the CDR3 is 14 residues. V dropped 7 bases and J dropped 1 base, with 13 bases sitting between them. Germline V CDR1 and CDR2: LNHDA, SQIVND (reference sequence). The sequence was collected from a woman aged 40 to 50 in good health. Some clones in this sample may be carry-over from other donors' samples. The chain recombines TRBV19 with TRBJ1-1, with a weak D call TRBD1 (5 bases). The sample consisted of PBMCs. CDR3 nucleotide sequence: TGTGCCAGTACCCAATTGACAGAGAACACTGAAGCTTTCTTT. Its protein product is CASTQLTENTEAFF.